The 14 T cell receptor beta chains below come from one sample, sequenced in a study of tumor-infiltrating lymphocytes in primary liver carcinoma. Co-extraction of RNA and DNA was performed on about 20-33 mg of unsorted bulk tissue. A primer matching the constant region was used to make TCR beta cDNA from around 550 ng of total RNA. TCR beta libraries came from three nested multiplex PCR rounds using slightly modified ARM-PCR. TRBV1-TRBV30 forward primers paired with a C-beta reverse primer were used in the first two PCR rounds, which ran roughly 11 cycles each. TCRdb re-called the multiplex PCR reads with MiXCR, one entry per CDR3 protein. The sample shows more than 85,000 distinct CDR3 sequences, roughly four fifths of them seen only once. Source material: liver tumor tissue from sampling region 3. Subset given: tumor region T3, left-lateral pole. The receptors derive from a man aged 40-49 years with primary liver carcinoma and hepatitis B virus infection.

The CDR3: CASSKIGYTEAFF. The CDR3 DNA is TGTGCCAGTAGTAAGATTGGATACACTGAAGCTTTCTTT. The chain joins TRBV19 to TRBJ1-1; D is undetermined. The CDR3 totals 13 residues. Deletions cut 4 bases from V and 3 bases from J, with 9 bases between. Germline assignment: CDR1 LNHDA and CDR2 SQIVND (reference sequence).

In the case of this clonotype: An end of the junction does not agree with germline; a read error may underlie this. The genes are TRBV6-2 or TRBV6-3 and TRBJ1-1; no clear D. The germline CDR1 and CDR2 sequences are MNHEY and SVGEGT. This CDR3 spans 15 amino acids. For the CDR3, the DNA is TGTGTCAGCAGTCCCCATTCGACGGGGATCTCTGAAGCTTTCTTT. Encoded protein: CVSSPHSTGISEAFF.

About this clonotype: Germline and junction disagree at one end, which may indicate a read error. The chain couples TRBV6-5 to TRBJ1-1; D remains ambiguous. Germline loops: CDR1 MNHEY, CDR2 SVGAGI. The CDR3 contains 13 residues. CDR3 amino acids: CASSYGQTSEAFF. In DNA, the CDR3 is TGTGCTAGCAGTTATGGGCAGACCAGTGAAGCTTTCTTT.

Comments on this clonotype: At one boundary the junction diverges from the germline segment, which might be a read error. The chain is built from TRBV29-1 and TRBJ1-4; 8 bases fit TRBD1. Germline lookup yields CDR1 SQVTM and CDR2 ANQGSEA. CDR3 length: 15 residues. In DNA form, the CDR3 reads TGTAGCGTTGAAGACGACAGGGGCAGGAGTGAAAAACTGCTTTTT. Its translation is CSVEDDRGRSEKLLF.

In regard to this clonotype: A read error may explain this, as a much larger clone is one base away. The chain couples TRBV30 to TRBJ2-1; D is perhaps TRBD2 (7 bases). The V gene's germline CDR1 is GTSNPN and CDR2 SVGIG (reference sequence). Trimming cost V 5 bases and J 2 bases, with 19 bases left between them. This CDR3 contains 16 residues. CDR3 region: CAWGWEGEGAYNEQFF. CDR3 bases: TGTGCCTGGGGGTGGGAGGGTGAGGGGGCCTACAATGAGCAGTTCTTC.

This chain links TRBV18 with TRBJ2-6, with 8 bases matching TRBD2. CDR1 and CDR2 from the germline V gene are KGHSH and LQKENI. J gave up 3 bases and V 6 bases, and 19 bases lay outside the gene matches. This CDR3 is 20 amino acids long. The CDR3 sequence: CASSTAMSGSLVHGANVLTF. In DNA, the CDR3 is TGTGCCAGCTCCACCGCTATGAGCGGGAGCTTGGTACATGGGGCCAACGTCCTGACTTTC.

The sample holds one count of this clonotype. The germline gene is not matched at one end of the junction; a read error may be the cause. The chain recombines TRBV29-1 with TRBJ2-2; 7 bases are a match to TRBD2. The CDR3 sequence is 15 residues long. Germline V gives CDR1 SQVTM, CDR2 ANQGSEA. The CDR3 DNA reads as TGCAGCGTTGTGACTAGCACGGCGAACACCGGGGAGCGGTTTTTT. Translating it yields CSVVTSTANTGERFF.

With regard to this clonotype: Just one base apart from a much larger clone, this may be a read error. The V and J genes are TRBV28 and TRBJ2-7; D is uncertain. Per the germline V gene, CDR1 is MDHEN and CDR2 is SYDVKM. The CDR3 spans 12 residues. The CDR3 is CVSSSPFYEQYF. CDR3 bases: TGTGTCAGCAGTTCACCCTTCTACGAGCAGTACTTC.

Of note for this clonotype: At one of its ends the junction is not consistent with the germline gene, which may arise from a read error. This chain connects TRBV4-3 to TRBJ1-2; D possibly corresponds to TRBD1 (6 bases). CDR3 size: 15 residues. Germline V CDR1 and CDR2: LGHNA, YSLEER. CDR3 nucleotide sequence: TGCGCCAGCGGCCAAGACACAGGGTGGAACTATGGCTACACCTTC. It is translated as CASGQDTGWNYGYTF.

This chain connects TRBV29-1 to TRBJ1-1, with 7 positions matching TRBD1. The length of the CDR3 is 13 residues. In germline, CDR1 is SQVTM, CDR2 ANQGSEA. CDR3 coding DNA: TGCTGCGGTAGGGAGGGGGCGCGGATTGAAGCTTTCTTT. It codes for CCGREGARIEAFF.

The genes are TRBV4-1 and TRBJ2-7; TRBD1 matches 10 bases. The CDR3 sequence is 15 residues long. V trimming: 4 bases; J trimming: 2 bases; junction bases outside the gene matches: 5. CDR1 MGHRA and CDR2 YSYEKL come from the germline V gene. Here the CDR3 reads CASSLKDRGTYEQYF. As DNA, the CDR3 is TGCGCCAGCAGCCTTAAGGACAGGGGGACCTACGAGCAGTACTTC.

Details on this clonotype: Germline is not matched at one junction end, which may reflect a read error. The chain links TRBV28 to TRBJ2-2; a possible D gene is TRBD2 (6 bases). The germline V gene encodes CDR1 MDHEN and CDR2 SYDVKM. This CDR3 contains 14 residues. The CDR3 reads CASSLGGIIGELFF. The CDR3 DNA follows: TGTGCCAGTAGTTTAGGAGGGATCATCGGGGAGCTGTTTTTT.

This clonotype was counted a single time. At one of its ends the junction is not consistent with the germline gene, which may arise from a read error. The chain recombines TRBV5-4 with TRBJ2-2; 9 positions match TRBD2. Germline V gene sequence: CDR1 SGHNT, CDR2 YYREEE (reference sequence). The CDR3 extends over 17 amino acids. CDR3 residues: CASSLRLAGNNTVELFF. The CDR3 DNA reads TGTGCCAGTAGCTTGCGGCTAGCGGGAAATAACACCGTGGAGCTGTTTTTT. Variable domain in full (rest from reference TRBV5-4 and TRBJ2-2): ETGVTQSPTHLIKTRGQQVTLRCSSQSGHNTVSWYQQALGQGPQFIFQYYREEENGRGNFPPRFSGLQFPNYSSELNVNALELDDSALYLCASSLRLAGNNTVELFFGEGSRLTVL.

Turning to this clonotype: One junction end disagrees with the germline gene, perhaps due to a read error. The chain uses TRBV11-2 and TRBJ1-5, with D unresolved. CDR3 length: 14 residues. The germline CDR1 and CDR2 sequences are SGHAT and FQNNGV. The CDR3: CATSSQDPNQPQHF. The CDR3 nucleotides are TGTGCCACCAGCTCCCAGGACCCTAACCAGCCCCAGCATTTT. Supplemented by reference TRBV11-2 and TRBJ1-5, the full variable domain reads EAGVAQSPRYKIIEKRQSVAFWCNPISGHATLYWYQQILGQGPKLLIQFQNNGVVDDSQLPKDRFSAERLKGVDSTLKIQPAKLEDSAVYLCATSSQDPNQPQHFGDGTRLSIL.